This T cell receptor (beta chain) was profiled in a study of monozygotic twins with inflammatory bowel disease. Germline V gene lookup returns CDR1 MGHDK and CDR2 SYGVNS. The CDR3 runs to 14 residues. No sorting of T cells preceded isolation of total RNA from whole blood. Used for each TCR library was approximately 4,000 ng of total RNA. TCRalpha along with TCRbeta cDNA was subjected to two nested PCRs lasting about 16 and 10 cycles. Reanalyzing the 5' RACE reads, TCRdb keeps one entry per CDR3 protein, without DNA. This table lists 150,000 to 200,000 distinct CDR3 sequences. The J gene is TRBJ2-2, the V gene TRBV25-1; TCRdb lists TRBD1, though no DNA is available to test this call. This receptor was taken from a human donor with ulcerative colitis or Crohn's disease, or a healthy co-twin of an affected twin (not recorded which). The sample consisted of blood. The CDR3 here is CASSEGAGTGELFF.